These 26 T cell receptor beta chains originate from one sample sequenced in a study of T cells after yellow fever vaccination. TCRdb fed the 5' RACE reads into MiXCR, producing one record per CDR3 protein. The sample yields some 240,000 distinct CDR3 sequences, about 3% seen once. The specimen comprised CD4+ T cells sorted from PBMCs, sampled 10 days after the yellow fever booster vaccination. The receptors come from a man aged 18 to 29 who received the YFV17D yellow fever vaccine.

This chain uses TRBV9 with TRBJ2-7; D gene uncertain. V dropped 0 bases and J dropped 1 base, with 8 bases sitting between them. CDR3 length: 14 amino acids. CDR1 is SGDLS and CDR2 is YYNGEE in the germline V gene. CDR3 region: CASSVVPSSYEQYV. CDR3 nucleotide sequence: TGTGCCAGCAGCGTAGTCCCATCTTCCTACGAGCAGTACGTC.

This clonotype was counted ten times or more. The rearrangement joins TRBV5-1 to TRBJ1-5; D is unclear. V was trimmed by 2 bases and J by 3 bases, leaving 12 bases between them. CDR1 is SGHRS, CDR2 YFSETQ, per germline. There are 15 residues in the CDR3. The CDR3 region has the DNA TGCGCCAGCAGCTTAACGGACGGTTCCAATCAGCCCCAGCATTTT. This encodes CASSLTDGSNQPQHF.

The sample holds many counts of this clonotype. The chain has TRBV11-2 and TRBJ2-5; D call uncertain. V was trimmed by 4 bases and J by 2 bases, leaving 8 bases between them. CDR1 SGHAT and CDR2 FQNNGV come from the germline V gene. The CDR3 extends over 13 amino acids. CDR3 nucleotide sequence: TGTGCCAGCAGCTCAAGCCCACAAGAGACCCAGTACTTC. Amino acids: CASSSSPQETQYF.

This clonotype was seen at least ten times. The chain couples TRBV4-1 to TRBJ1-5; D gene ambiguous. The CDR3 covers 14 residues. Deletions cut 0 bases from V and 16 bases from J, with 19 bases between. Germline CDR1 is MGHRA and CDR2 is YSYEKL. The CDR3 sequence is CASSQDPSDGRTHF. The CDR3 nucleotides are TGCGCCAGCAGCCAAGATCCATCGGACGGTCGAACTCATTTT.

This clonotype was observed at least ten times. This sequence joins TRBV5-5 and TRBJ2-5; D gene ambiguous. V was trimmed by 0 bases and J by 1 base, leaving 10 bases between them. CDR3 length: 15 residues. Germline V CDR1 and CDR2: SGHKS, YYEKEE (reference sequence). This CDR3 is CASSLEFTAQETQYF. The DNA for the CDR3 is TGTGCCAGCAGCTTGGAATTCACCGCCCAAGAGACCCAGTACTTC. The variable domain in full, with the rest retrieved from reference TRBV5-5 and TRBJ2-5, is DAGVTQSPTHLIKTRGQQVTLRCSPISGHKSVSWYQQVLGQGPQFIFQYYEKEERGRGNFPDRFSARQFPNYSSELNVNALLLGDSALYLCASSLEFTAQETQYFGPGTRLLVL.

This clonotype showed up just a few times. This chain joins TRBV5-1 and TRBJ2-7, with D maybe TRBD1 (5 bases). CDR1 SGHRS and CDR2 YFSETQ come from the germline V gene. The CDR3 totals 12 residues. The V and J ends lost 2 bases and 6 bases respectively, with 9 bases between them. CDR3 sequence (DNA): TGCGCCAGCAGCTTACGTAGGGGCGAGCAGTACTTC. The encoded protein is CASSLRRGEQYF.

This CDR3 reads CASTATSGGVYTDTQYF. CDR3 sequence (DNA): TGTGCCAGCACGGCGACGAGCGGGGGGGTTTACACAGATACGCAGTATTTT. The rearrangement joins TRBV2 to TRBJ2-3, with 10 positions matching TRBD2. The V segment lost 7 bases and the J segment 2 bases; nucleotides outside the gene matches: 12. CDR1 and CDR2 from the germline V gene are SNHLY and FYNNEI. The length of the CDR3 is 17 residues.

This clonotype was counted ten times or more. This sequence joins TRBV27 and TRBJ2-7, with D unresolved. Germline CDR1 reads MNHEY; CDR2 reads SMNVEV (reference sequence). The V end was cut by 6 bases, the J end by 0 bases, with 12 bases between. The CDR3 runs 14 residues. Here the CDR3 DNA reads TGTGCCAGCAGCTCATCCCGGAACTCCTACGAGCAGTACTTC. It is translated as CASSSSRNSYEQYF.

This clonotype was seen repeatedly, ten times or more. The gene calls are TRBV7-6 and TRBJ2-5; 15 positions match TRBD2. The CDR3 loop spans 18 amino acids. Trimming at V came to 2 bases and at J to 3 bases, leaving 7 bases not matched to a gene. The germline V gene encodes CDR1 SGHVS and CDR2 FNYEAQ. CDR3 DNA sequence: TGTGCCAGCAGCTTATGGACTAGCGGGGGGGCCGGTGAAGAGACCCAGTACTTC. It codes for CASSLWTSGGAGEETQYF. Supplemented by reference TRBV7-6 and TRBJ2-5, the full variable domain reads GAGVSQSPRYKVTKRGQDVALRCDPISGHVSLYWYRQALGQGPEFLTYFNYEAQQDKSGLPNDRFSAERPEGSISTLTIQRTEQRDSAMYRCASSLWTSGGAGEETQYFGPGTRLLVL.

This clonotype has a count of ten or more. V gene TRBV2 combines with J gene TRBJ1-2, with TRBD1 matching 7 bases. The germline gives CDR1 SNHLY, CDR2 FYNNEI. This CDR3 has 14 residues. The J segment lost 2 bases and the V segment lost 5 bases, leaving 5 bases of the junction unmatched. CDR3 coding DNA: TGTGCCAGCAGTTTCGACAGGGTGAACTATGGCTACACCTTC. Its protein is CASSFDRVNYGYTF.

This clonotype occurred a few times. The chain combines TRBV5-4 with TRBJ2-4, with D hard to call. The V end lost 0 bases, the J end lost 0 bases, and 13 bases lay between the germline ends. The CDR3 totals 17 residues. Germline V lookup: CDR1 SGHNT, CDR2 YYREEE (reference sequence). CDR3 amino acids: CASSLGGLSVAKNIQYF. CDR3 coding DNA: TGTGCCAGCAGCTTGGGAGGTCTGTCGGTAGCCAAAAACATTCAGTACTTC.

This sequence joins TRBV12-3 or TRBV12-4 and TRBJ2-5, with D perhaps TRBD2 (6 bases). The CDR3 runs to 14 residues. Trimming shortened V by 3 bases and J by 5 bases, and 13 bases separated the two germline ends. The CDR3 loop reads CASSFSGGAETQYF. The DNA for the CDR3 is TGTGCCAGCAGTTTTAGTGGCGGGGCGGAGACCCAGTACTTC.

In its sample, this clonotype is medium-sized. The chain employs TRBV5-1 and TRBJ2-2; no clear D gene. The V end was cut by 2 bases, the J end by 1 base, with 3 bases between. The germline V gene encodes CDR1 SGHRS and CDR2 YFSETQ. The CDR3 is made up of 13 amino acids. DNA for the CDR3: TGCGCCAGCAGCTTAGGGAACACCGGGGAGCTGTTTTTT. It encodes CASSLGNTGELFF.

This clonotype was observed a few times. This chain joins TRBV24-1 and TRBJ2-2; possibly TRBD2 for D (7 bases). Germline values: CDR1 KGHDR, CDR2 SFDVKD. The CDR3 contains 15 residues. V lost 3 bases, J lost 6 bases, and 13 bases lay in between. CDR3 residues: CATSDPRGGPGELFF. The CDR3 DNA is TGTGCCACCAGTGATCCTAGGGGGGGCCCCGGGGAGCTGTTTTTT.

This clonotype has more than one count but fewer than ten. The rearrangement links TRBV12-5 to TRBJ2-5, with no clear D. The CDR3 consists of 12 residues. CDR1 is LGHNT and CDR2 is FRNRAP in the germline V gene. The germline V and J ends were trimmed by 2 bases and 2 bases, with 3 bases remaining between them. CDR3 amino acids: CASGLYQETQYF. The CDR3 region has the DNA TGTGCTAGTGGTTTGTATCAAGAGACCCAGTACTTC.

This clonotype was observed many times. The rearrangement uses TRBV20-1 and TRBJ2-5, with 8 bases lining up with TRBD2. The length of the CDR3 is 12 residues. V was clipped by 3 bases and J by 4 bases; unmatched bases: 1. CDR1 is DFQATT, CDR2 SNEGSKA, per germline (reference sequence). DNA of the CDR3: TGCAGTGCTAGCCTAGCGGGAGAGACCCAGTACTTC. This translates into CSASLAGETQYF.

This clonotype was recorded at least ten times. This chain links TRBV5-6 with TRBJ1-4; D ambiguous. Trimming shortened V by 0 bases and J by 8 bases, and 5 bases separated the two germline ends. Germline CDR1 is SGHDT and CDR2 is YYEEEE. This CDR3 is 12 amino acids long. The CDR3 sequence is CASSLGSEKLFF. CDR3 sequence (DNA): TGTGCCAGCAGCTTGGGATCAGAAAAACTGTTTTTT.

This chain links TRBV4-1 with TRBJ1-3; 10 bases are shared with TRBD1. Looked up from germline, CDR1 is MGHRA and CDR2 is YSYEKL. The CDR3 is 17 amino acids. Trimming at V came to 1 base and at J to 2 bases, leaving 5 bases not matched to a gene. CDR3 coding DNA: TGCGCCAGCAGCCAAGTGGGGACAGGGGTTACTGGAAACACCATATATTTT. It specifies CASSQVGTGVTGNTIYF.

This clonotype occurred many times. The rearrangement links TRBV20-1 to TRBJ1-2, with D maybe TRBD1 (6 bases). The CDR3 runs 13 residues. V dropped 4 bases and J dropped 4 bases, with 13 bases sitting between them. CDR1 is DFQATT, CDR2 SNEGSKA, per germline (reference sequence). The CDR3 here is CSAIRRGSYGYTF. Here the CDR3 DNA reads TGCAGTGCTATACGAAGGGGGTCCTATGGCTACACCTTC.

This clonotype has a count of ten or more. Written as DNA, the CDR3 is TGTGCCAGCAGTTACTTTCGGGCGGTGGGCAATCAGCCCCAGCATTTT. Protein: CASSYFRAVGNQPQHF. The rearrangement joins TRBV6-2 or TRBV6-3 to TRBJ1-5; D remains ambiguous. This CDR3 has 16 residues. Germline assignment: CDR1 MNHEY and CDR2 SVGEGT. Trimming stripped 1 base from V and 2 bases from J, with 12 bases between.

This clonotype came up many times. The chain combines TRBV2 with TRBJ2-1, with 10 bases fitting TRBD2. The CDR3 consists of 15 residues. Unmatched junction bases numbered 6, after V lost 6 bases and J lost 4 bases. Germline V lookup: CDR1 SNHLY, CDR2 FYNNEI. CDR3 residues: CASSERAGGYNEQFF. The CDR3 nucleotides are TGTGCCAGCAGCGAACGAGCGGGGGGGTACAATGAGCAGTTCTTC.

This clonotype was found many times. The rearrangement links TRBV20-1 to TRBJ1-5; 8 positions match TRBD1. CDR3 size: 14 residues. The germline V gene encodes CDR1 DFQATT and CDR2 SNEGSKA (reference sequence). With 0 bases clipped from V and 8 bases from J, the junction kept 6 bases outside the gene matches. The CDR3 DNA follows: TGCAGTGCTAGAGATAACAGGGGGGGGGAGCCCCAGCATTTT. It is translated as CSARDNRGGEPQHF.

This clonotype has only one observation. This chain connects TRBV18 to TRBJ1-1; D call uncertain. CDR3 length: 13 residues. Germline lookup yields CDR1 KGHSH and CDR2 LQKENI. Trimming left V 1 base short and J 2 bases short, with 5 bases between. In nucleotides, the CDR3 is TGTGCCAGCTCACCACTCGTTAACACTGAAGCTTTCTTT. Amino acids: CASSPLVNTEAFF.

This clonotype was recorded many times. CDR3: CASSLSAANTEAFF. The CDR3 nucleotides read TGTGCCAGCAGCTTATCTGCTGCGAACACTGAAGCTTTCTTT. The chain joins TRBV11-2 to TRBJ1-1; D gene unclear. V shed 2 bases and J shed 1 base, with 8 bases lying between them. CDR3 size: 14 residues. CDR1 SGHAT and CDR2 FQNNGV come from the germline V gene.

This clonotype was counted a few times. This sequence joins TRBV15 and TRBJ1-4; D may be TRBD1 (5 bases). With 6 bases removed from V and 7 bases from J, the gap between germline ends came to 9 bases. This CDR3 region has 12 residues. CDR1 and CDR2 (germline): LNHNV, YYDKDF (reference sequence). CDR3 sequence reads: CATSQRGEKLFF. Here the CDR3 DNA reads TGTGCCACCAGTCAGAGGGGTGAAAAACTGTTTTTT.

This clonotype was seen only a few times. V usage is TRBV20-1 and J usage is TRBJ1-1; D is undetermined. CDR1 is DFQATT, CDR2 SNEGSKA, per germline (reference sequence). Trimming removed 3 bases from V and 3 bases from J, with 5 bases in between. This CDR3 comprises 11 residues. DNA of the CDR3: TGCAGTGCTAGTTCAGACACTGAAGCTTTCTTT. This encodes CSASSDTEAFF.